One sample yielded the 30 T cell receptor beta chains listed below, sequenced in a study of neurological immune-mediated disorders. One entry per CDR3 protein results from TCRdb running MiXCR on the 5' RACE reads. The data hold roughly 43,000 distinct CDR3 sequences, with 1.9% observed a single time. The sample comprised PBMCs. The source of these receptors is a woman between 35 and 50 years old with multiple sclerosis.

Many counts were recorded for this clonotype. The gene calls are TRBV5-1 and TRBJ1-1; D may be TRBD1 (5 bases). From germline, CDR1 is SGHRS and CDR2 YFSETQ. V was pared by 1 base and J by 4 bases, with 8 bases between. CDR3 length: 13 amino acids. CDR3 DNA: TGCGCCAGCAGCTTGAACAGGCCCACTGAAGCTTTCTTT. This translates into CASSLNRPTEAFF. Using reference TRBV5-1 and TRBJ1-1 for the parts outside the CDR3, the full variable domain is KAGVTQTPRYLIKTRGQQVTLSCSPISGHRSVSWYQQTPGQGLQFLFEYFSETQRNKGNFPGRFSGRQFSNSRSEMNVSTLELGDSALYLCASSLNRPTEAFFGQGTRLTVV.

Many counts were recorded for this clonotype. The V gene is TRBV5-1, the J gene TRBJ2-7; D unclear. Germline V gene sequence: CDR1 SGHRS, CDR2 YFSETQ. The CDR3 extends over 13 amino acids. V lost 4 bases to trimming and J lost 2 bases, with 10 bases between them. CDR3 protein: CASSTAPPYEQYF. Here the CDR3 DNA reads TGCGCCAGCAGCACTGCCCCTCCCTACGAGCAGTACTTC.

This clonotype has a count of ten or more. The gene calls are TRBV29-1 and TRBJ1-2, with D possibly being TRBD1 (5 bases). The CDR3 contains 13 residues. Germline-derived CDR1 and CDR2 are SQVTM and ANQGSEA. Trimming took off 4 bases at V and 2 bases at J, with 11 bases between the two ends. DNA for the CDR3: TGCAGCGTTGGTGGGACCGCCAACTATGGCTACACCTTC. Amino acids: CSVGGTANYGYTF.

This clonotype was recorded many times. Relative to the germline gene, one junction end is altered; a read error may explain this. The chain recombines TRBV3-1 with TRBJ1-2, with D perhaps TRBD1 (5 bases). Germline V gene sequence: CDR1 LGHDT, CDR2 YNNKEL (reference sequence). This CDR3 region has 14 residues. This CDR3 reads CASTQRGNNYGYTF. Here the CDR3 DNA reads TGTGCCAGCACCCAACGGGGGAACAACTATGGCTACACCTTC.

This clonotype was observed at least ten times. The rearrangement uses TRBV9 and TRBJ2-7; D unresolved. The CDR3 has 14 amino acids. In germline, CDR1 is SGDLS, CDR2 YYNGEE. The V gene lost 4 bases and the J gene lost 2 bases, with 13 bases spanning the gap. CDR3: CASSSESLTYEQYF. The CDR3 region has the DNA TGTGCCAGCAGCTCCGAATCCCTAACCTACGAGCAGTACTTC.

This clonotype was observed at least ten times. The CDR3 DNA follows: TGCGCCAGCAGGTTGATCACGGGGGCGACTAATGAAAAACTGTTTTTT. This encodes CASRLITGATNEKLFF. The chain joins TRBV5-1 to TRBJ1-4; a weak D match, TRBD1 (6 bases). The V and J ends lost 5 bases and 2 bases respectively, with 16 bases between them. The CDR3 spans 16 residues. Germline V lookup: CDR1 SGHRS, CDR2 YFSETQ.

A remark on this clonotype: Just one base apart from a much larger clone, this may be a read error. The V call is TRBV20-1, the J call TRBJ2-3; TRBD2 matches 11 bases. The CDR3 is 14 amino acids. Germline CDR1 DFQATT, CDR2 SNEGSKA (reference sequence). The J segment lost 6 bases and the V segment lost 5 bases, leaving 7 bases of the junction unmatched. As DNA, the CDR3 is TGCAGTGCTCATCTAGCGGGGGGCGGGGATACGCAGTATTTT. Amino acids: CSAHLAGGGDTQYF.

This clonotype was observed many times. J is TRBJ1-4 and V is TRBV5-1; TRBD1 is a possible D gene (6 bases). CDR3 length: 14 amino acids. Germline CDR1 SGHRS, CDR2 YFSETQ. Trimming pared 3 bases from V and 8 bases from J, leaving 14 bases between. The CDR3 nucleotides are TGCGCCAGCAGCTCAGGGGCGGTAGGAGAAAAACTGTTTTTT. It codes for CASSSGAVGEKLFF.

This clonotype was seen repeatedly, ten times or more. The chain couples TRBV5-1 to TRBJ1-4, with 10 bases lining up with TRBD1. V lost 3 bases, J lost 16 bases, and 9 bases stayed unmatched. The CDR3 extends over 13 amino acids. CDR1 and CDR2 from the germline V gene are SGHRS and YFSETQ. CDR3 in DNA: TGCGCCAGCAGCTCGACCGGGACAGGGGCATGGTTTTTT. This translates into CASSSTGTGAWFF.

This clonotype was found many times. The chain recombines TRBV20-1 with TRBJ2-3; perhaps TRBD1 as D (6 bases). The germline V and J ends were trimmed by 0 bases and 0 bases, with 7 bases remaining between them. Germline V gives CDR1 DFQATT, CDR2 SNEGSKA (reference sequence). CDR3 length equals 14 residues. The CDR3 region is CSAREGGSTDTQYF. CDR3 sequence (DNA): TGCAGTGCTAGAGAAGGGGGAAGCACAGATACGCAGTATTTT.

This clonotype was counted at least ten times. The CDR3 DNA reads TGTGCCAGCAGCCGGGACTACGGGGAGCTGTTTTTT. Its translation is CASSRDYGELFF. The rearrangement joins TRBV7-2 to TRBJ2-2, with 7 nucleotides matching TRBD2. Germline V gene lookup returns CDR1 SGHTA and CDR2 FQGNSA. This CDR3 is 12 amino acids long. The ends lost 5 bases at V and 7 bases at J; junction bases unmatched: 1. The whole variable domain, filled in from reference TRBV7-2 and TRBJ2-2, reads GAGVSQSPSNKVTEKGKDVELRCDPISGHTALYWYRQSLGQGLEFLIYFQGNSAPDKSGLPSDRFSAERTGGSVSTLTIQRTQQEDSAVYLCASSRDYGELFFGEGSRLTVL.

This clonotype was recorded at least ten times. The chain links TRBV5-6 to TRBJ2-7; D unclear. CDR1 is SGHDT and CDR2 is YYEEEE in the germline V gene. The CDR3 has 15 amino acids. Trimming removed 4 bases from V and 0 bases from J, with 14 bases in between. CDR3 in amino acids: CASSPTIASSYEQYF. Written as DNA, the CDR3 is TGTGCCAGCAGCCCCACTATCGCGAGCTCCTACGAGCAGTACTTC.

This clonotype occurred many times. This sequence joins TRBV9 and TRBJ2-1; 7 bases map to TRBD1. This CDR3 has 15 amino acids. The junction had 10 bases not matched to a gene; V was cut back by 4 bases and J by 6 bases. Germline CDR1 SGDLS, CDR2 YYNGEE. The chain's CDR3 is CASSYSGTAFNEQFF. The CDR3 DNA reads as TGTGCCAGCAGCTACTCTGGGACAGCCTTCAATGAGCAGTTCTTC.

This clonotype came up many times. This chain links TRBV3-1 with TRBJ2-7; no clear D. The CDR3 is 14 residues long. V gave up 1 base and J gave up 3 bases, with 10 bases separating them. Per germline, CDR1 LGHDT and CDR2 YNNKEL (reference sequence). The CDR3 here is CASSQAVGLYEQYF. DNA of the CDR3: TGTGCCAGCAGCCAAGCAGTCGGGCTCTACGAGCAGTACTTC.

In its sample, this clonotype was seen many times. The V call is TRBV7-9, the J call TRBJ1-3; D not certain. V dropped 6 bases and J dropped 0 bases, with 12 bases sitting between them. CDR1 and CDR2 (germline): SEHNR, FQNEAQ (reference sequence). The CDR3 sequence is 15 residues long. The CDR3, as DNA: TGTGCCAGCAGGAAGGGTCGCAACTCTGGAAACACCATATATTTT. As protein: CASRKGRNSGNTIYF.

Ten or more counts support this clonotype. CDR3 loop: CSASLATAGGPKNIQYF. The CDR3 DNA is TGCAGTGCTAGTCTTGCGACAGCGGGGGGGCCCAAAAACATTCAGTACTTC. The rearrangement uses TRBV20-1 and TRBJ2-4; TRBD2 agrees at 10 bases. CDR1 is DFQATT, CDR2 SNEGSKA, per germline (reference sequence). V shed 3 bases and J 2 bases; nucleotides not matched to a gene: 10. The CDR3 is 17 residues long.

This clonotype has a handful of counts. A read error is possible here, since a much larger clone lies one base away. The chain carries TRBV20-1 and TRBJ1-1; D unresolved. This CDR3 is built from 12 residues. V was shortened by 7 bases and J by 8 bases, with 17 bases between the two germline ends. From germline, CDR1 is DFQATT and CDR2 SNEGSKA (reference sequence). CDR3 nucleotides: TGCAGTGACCCGGAACGATTGAGCGAAGCTTTCTTT. Its translation is CSDPERLSEAFF.

V usage is TRBV20-1 and J usage is TRBJ2-1; unclear D gene. This CDR3 has 11 residues. Germline V gene data show CDR1 as DFQATT and CDR2 as SNEGSKA (reference sequence). The V end was cut by 5 bases, the J end by 9 bases, with 11 bases between. The CDR3 protein is CSAVAYGEQFF. As DNA, the CDR3 is TGCAGTGCTGTGGCTTACGGTGAGCAGTTCTTC.

This clonotype was detected ten times or more. V is TRBV20-1 and J is TRBJ1-6, with D uncertain. CDR3 length equals 14 residues. The V end was cut by 6 bases, the J end by 6 bases, with 15 bases between. The germline V gene encodes CDR1 DFQATT and CDR2 SNEGSKA (reference sequence). CDR3 nucleotide sequence: TGCAGTGCCACGGACGGAAACCTTAATTCACCCCTCCACTTT. It is translated as CSATDGNLNSPLHF.

This clonotype was detected many times. The rearrangement links TRBV14 to TRBJ2-7, with 9 bases fitting TRBD1. CDR1 SGHDN and CDR2 FVKESK come from the germline V gene. Losses at the gene ends were 3 bases for V and 1 base for J; bases not matched to a gene: 4. The CDR3 runs to 15 residues. CDR3 sequence: CASSHLDRGSYEQYF. CDR3 bases: TGTGCCAGCAGCCACCTGGACAGGGGATCCTACGAGCAGTACTTC.

This clonotype was observed at least ten times. The chain has TRBV20-1 and TRBJ2-7; TRBD1 matches at 9 bases. Germline lookup yields CDR1 DFQATT and CDR2 SNEGSKA (reference sequence). The CDR3 totals 14 residues. Unmatched junction bases numbered 8, after V lost 3 bases and J lost 5 bases. The CDR3 here is CSARETGGRNEQYF. The CDR3 nucleotides read TGCAGTGCTAGGGAGACAGGGGGACGCAACGAGCAGTACTTC.

This clonotype was counted at least ten times. The rearrangement joins TRBV3-1 to TRBJ1-2; no clear D. The CDR3 is 14 amino acids. Per germline, CDR1 LGHDT and CDR2 YNNKEL (reference sequence). Trimming shortened V by 7 bases and J by 3 bases, and 15 bases separated the two germline ends. The CDR3 loop is CASTPLGSHYGYTF. The CDR3, as DNA: TGTGCCAGCACCCCGTTGGGGAGCCACTATGGCTACACCTTC.

Many counts were recorded for this clonotype. V usage is TRBV7-9 and J usage is TRBJ2-1; D possibly corresponds to TRBD1 (7 bases). Germline V lookup: CDR1 SEHNR, CDR2 FQNEAQ (reference sequence). This CDR3 spans 14 amino acids. The V end lost 5 bases, the J end lost 6 bases, and 14 bases lay between the germline ends. CDR3 sequence (DNA): TGTGCCAGCAGCCCGTATCAGGGGGGCAATGAGCAGTTCTTC. Translation: CASSPYQGGNEQFF.

This clonotype was recorded at least ten times. The chain recombines TRBV20-1 with TRBJ2-3, with TRBD2 as a possible D gene (5 bases). The germline CDR1 and CDR2 sequences are DFQATT and SNEGSKA (reference sequence). The CDR3 has 13 amino acids. V lost 6 bases and J 5 bases, leaving 15 bases between the germline ends. The CDR3, as DNA: TGCAGTGCCGCCACTGAGGGTAAAGATACGCAGTATTTT. The encoded protein is CSAATEGKDTQYF.

The sample holds many counts of this clonotype. This sequence joins TRBV10-3 and TRBJ2-1; D gene ambiguous. The CDR3 loop spans 15 amino acids. Trimming left V 3 bases short and J 4 bases short, with 13 bases between. Germline V lookup: CDR1 ENHRY, CDR2 SYGVKD. The CDR3 DNA follows: TGTGCCATCAGTGAATGGACCAGCCCGTACAATGAGCAGTTCTTC. Protein product: CAISEWTSPYNEQFF.

This clonotype has a count of ten or more. V is TRBV3-1 and J is TRBJ1-4; 7 positions match TRBD1. The J segment lost 11 bases and the V segment lost 4 bases, leaving 7 bases of the junction unmatched. CDR3 size: 13 residues. Germline CDR1 and CDR2: LGHDT and YNNKEL (reference sequence). The CDR3 region is CASSRQGEGKLFF. The CDR3 nucleotides read TGTGCCAGCAGCCGACAGGGTGAGGGGAAACTGTTTTTT.

In DNA, the CDR3 is TGCAGTGCTACTTCCGGGACTAACTACGAGCAGTACTTC. Translation: CSATSGTNYEQYF. The chain joins TRBV20-1 to TRBJ2-7; 7 bases match TRBD2. Germline values: CDR1 DFQATT, CDR2 SNEGSKA (reference sequence). The CDR3 has 13 residues. The trim removed 4 bases at V and 3 bases at J, leaving 6 bases unmatched.

This clonotype has ten or more counts. The chain employs TRBV20-1 and TRBJ1-1; tentatively, D is TRBD1 (6 bases). The V and J ends lost 0 bases and 4 bases respectively, with 12 bases between them. The CDR3 spans 14 residues. Germline CDR1 and CDR2: DFQATT and SNEGSKA (reference sequence). The CDR3 bases are TGCAGTGCTAGAGAGGGGGCAGCGATCACTGAAGCTTTCTTT. It codes for CSAREGAAITEAFF.

Concerning this clonotype: A junction boundary mismatches the germline segment, possibly from a read error. The rearrangement joins TRBV19 to TRBJ1-5; TRBD1 matches 7 bases. Germline V gene sequence: CDR1 LNHDA, CDR2 SQIVND (reference sequence). This CDR3 comprises 14 residues. The CDR3 loop reads CTSSNTGVNQPQHF. The CDR3 DNA reads as TGTACCAGTAGTAATACAGGGGTCAATCAGCCCCAGCATTTT.

In its sample, this clonotype was seen many times. The chain has TRBV7-8 and TRBJ2-7; D tentatively fits TRBD1 or TRBD2 (6 bases each). The V gene lost 2 bases and the J gene lost 6 bases, with 11 bases spanning the gap. This CDR3 region has 13 residues. CDR1 is SGHVS, CDR2 FQNEAQ, per germline. CDR3 sequence reads: CASSLHRGAEQYF. The CDR3 nucleotides read TGTGCCAGCAGCTTACATAGGGGGGCCGAGCAGTACTTC. Complete variable domain (other parts from reference TRBV7-8 and TRBJ2-7): GAGVSQSPRYKVAKRGQDVALRCDPISGHVSLFWYQQALGQGPEFLTYFQNEAQLDKSGLPSDRFFAERPEGSVSTLKIQRTQQEDSAVYLCASSLHRGAEQYFGPGTRLTVT.